What follows are 7 T cell receptor beta chains derived from one specimen sequenced in a study of CD8 T cells in Susac syndrome. The authors reverse transcribed 0.5 to 1 ug RNA with random hexamers. MiXCR, applied by TCRdb to the immunoSEQ multiplex PCR reads, yields one record per CDR3 protein. The sample shows fewer than 350,000 distinct CDR3 sequences, 90% to 95% of them seen only once. The sample taken for sequencing was CD4+ T cells from PBMCs. Receptor source: a human donor with multiple sclerosis.

This clonotype has a single count. The chain has TRBV7-9 and TRBJ1-3, with no clear D. Trimming shortened V by 8 bases and J by 4 bases, and 15 bases separated the two germline ends. CDR1 SEHNR and CDR2 FQNEAQ come from the germline V gene (reference sequence). This CDR3 has 14 residues. The CDR3 bases are TGTGCCAGCTCGGTCGGCAGGTCGGGAAACACCATATATTTT. This codes for CASSVGRSGNTIYF. Filled out from reference TRBV7-9 and TRBJ1-3, the complete variable domain reads DTGVSQNPRHKITKRGQNVTFRCDPISEHNRLYWYRQTLGQGPEFLTYFQNEAQLEKSRLLSDRFSAERPKGSFSTLEIQRTEQGDSAMYLCASSVGRSGNTIYFGEGSWLTVV.

V and J are TRBV12-3 or TRBV12-4 and TRBJ1-5; D perhaps matches TRBD1 (5 bases). The germline V and J ends were trimmed by 7 bases and 0 bases, with 22 bases remaining between them. This CDR3 is 18 amino acids long. The CDR3 nucleotides read TGTGCCAGCAACCCTGGGGCTAGGGTGGGCAATAGCAATCAGCCCCAGCATTTT. It yields the protein CASNPGARVGNSNQPQHF.

The chain is built from TRBV29-1 and TRBJ2-1, with D tentatively TRBD2 (5 bases). Germline V gene data show CDR1 as SQVTM and CDR2 as ANQGSEA. V lost 4 bases, J lost 12 bases, and 10 bases lay in between. This CDR3 is 10 amino acids long. CDR3 nucleotides: TGCAGCGTTGTAACTAGTAGGCAGTTCTTC. Translation: CSVVTSRQFF.

This chain links TRBV4-1 with TRBJ1-5; D is possibly TRBD1 (5 bases). Germline CDR1 is MGHRA and CDR2 is YSYEKL. Trimming left V 2 bases short and J 5 bases short, with 10 bases between. There are 14 residues in the CDR3. The CDR3 DNA is TGCGCCAGCAGCCAACTCGACAGAGATCAGCCCCAGCATTTT. Translation: CASSQLDRDQPQHF.

Only one count was recorded for this clonotype. The rearrangement uses TRBV5-1 and TRBJ2-2; D unclear. Germline CDR1 SGHRS, CDR2 YFSETQ. V lost 1 base and J 3 bases, leaving 13 bases between the germline ends. The CDR3 length is 16 residues. This chain's CDR3 is CASSLKPPRDTGELFF. As DNA, the CDR3 is TGCGCCAGCAGCTTGAAACCCCCAAGGGACACCGGGGAGCTGTTTTTT.

V usage is TRBV3-1 and J usage is TRBJ2-7; possibly TRBD1 or TRBD2 for D (6 bases each). Looked up from germline, CDR1 is LGHDT and CDR2 is YNNKEL (reference sequence). There are 14 residues in the CDR3. Trimming took 1 base from V and 7 from J, leaving 14 bases between them. CDR3 nucleotide sequence: TGTGCCAGCAGCCAAGCAAGGGGGGCGAGGGAGCAGTACTTC. Its protein is CASSQARGAREQYF.

The chain employs TRBV6-2 or TRBV6-3 and TRBJ1-5, with D uncertain. CDR1 and CDR2 (germline): MNHEY, SVGEGT. The CDR3 length is 19 residues. Trimming shortened V by 5 bases and J by 5 bases, and 28 bases separated the two germline ends. CDR3 coding DNA: TGTGCCAGCAGTCGCCATGGAGTCGTGGAAGCAAAATGGGATCAGCCCCAGCATTTT. As protein: CASSRHGVVEAKWDQPQHF.